This is a list of T cell receptor beta chains from one sample in a study of vaccination and CD4 T cells after COVID-19. A single record per CDR3 protein comes from TCRdb applying MiXCR to the PCR reads. The sample includes some 17,000 distinct CDR3 sequences, approximately 48% of them seen just once. Their antigens are not known. The material was CD4+ T cells from blood, cultured in vitro, obtained about 7 months after SARS-CoV-2 vaccination. The origin of the receptors is a human donor who had recovered from COVID-19. Both conserved end residues are part of each CDR3. The D gene is left open where the match is weak. Some rows have no size entry. The others give once, few or many, or a class for an expanded clone.

V: TRBV10-3; size: .; length: 16; J: TRBJ1-1; D: .; CDR3: CAISELGGAMNTEAFF; DNA: TGTGCCATCAGTGAGCTAGGGGGTGCAATGAACACTGAAGCTTTCTTT
V: TRBV7-2; size: .; length: 12; J: TRBJ1-1; D: .; CDR3: CASSFYNTEAFF; DNA: TGTGCCAGCAGCTTCTACAACACTGAAGCTTTCTTT
V: TRBV4-2; size: .; length: 14; J: TRBJ2-7; D: .; CDR3: CASSQDYRDYEQYF; DNA: TGTGCCAGCAGCCAAGACTATCGGGACTACGAGCAGTACTTC
V: TRBV20-1; size: few; length: 15; J: TRBJ2-1; D: TRBD2; CDR3: CSAREATSGSVEQFF; DNA: TGCAGTGCTAGAGAGGCGACTAGCGGGAGTGTTGAGCAGTTCTTC
V: TRBV20-1; size: .; length: 13; J: TRBJ2-7; D: TRBD2; CDR3: CSANSGREYEQYF; DNA: TGCAGTGCTAATAGCGGGAGAGAATACGAGCAGTACTTC
V: TRBV7-2; size: .; length: 12; J: TRBJ1-5; D: .; CDR3: CASSLVGQPQHF; DNA: TGTGCCAGCAGCTTAGTAGGTCAGCCCCAGCATTTT
V: TRBV20-1; size: .; length: 14; J: TRBJ2-4; D: .; CDR3: CSARVKFRENIQYF; DNA: TGCAGTGCTAGAGTTAAGTTCCGGGAAAACATTCAGTACTTC
V: TRBV7-2; size: .; length: 14; J: TRBJ1-2; D: TRBD1; CDR3: CASSPQGQGMGYTF; DNA: TGTGCCAGCAGCCCCCAGGGACAGGGGATGGGCTACACCTTC
V: TRBV6-1; size: .; length: 17; J: TRBJ2-1; D: .; CDR3: CTPGGTGGAEIEGEQFF; DNA: TGTACCCCGGGGGGAACGGGGGGCGCTGAAATAGAAGGGGAGCAGTTCTTC
V: TRBV7-3; size: .; length: 17; J: TRBJ2-1; D: .; CDR3: CASSLRPEGSSYNEQFF; DNA: TGTGCCAGCAGCTTAAGGCCCGAGGGGAGCTCCTACAATGAGCAGTTCTTC
V: TRBV7-3; size: .; length: 13; J: TRBJ1-2; D: .; CDR3: CASSVGHGYGYTF; DNA: TGTGCCAGCAGCGTCGGGCACGGCTATGGCTACACCTTC